Sequencing of this T cell receptor (beta chain) was carried out in a study of cytomegalovirus exposure and HLA in healthy donors. PCR amplification relied on 60 Vbeta primers (plus 13 Jbeta primers). TCRdb's copy holds only in-frame clones and misses some; the assay was immunoSEQ multiplex PCR. The sample holds 130,000 or so clones, around 74% seen once. This CDR3 region has 14 residues. Germline CDR1 is SGDLS and CDR2 is YYNGEE. Trimming shortened V by 3 bases and J by 0 bases, and 9 bases separated the two germline ends. The TCR originated in a man aged 35-49 years in good health and CMV-seropositive. The sample taken for sequencing was PBMCs. J is TRBJ1-1 and V is TRBV9; D gene ambiguous. In nucleotides, the CDR3 is TGTGCCAGCAGCGCGGGAGTTTTGAACACTGAAGCTTTCTTT. It specifies CASSAGVLNTEAFF.